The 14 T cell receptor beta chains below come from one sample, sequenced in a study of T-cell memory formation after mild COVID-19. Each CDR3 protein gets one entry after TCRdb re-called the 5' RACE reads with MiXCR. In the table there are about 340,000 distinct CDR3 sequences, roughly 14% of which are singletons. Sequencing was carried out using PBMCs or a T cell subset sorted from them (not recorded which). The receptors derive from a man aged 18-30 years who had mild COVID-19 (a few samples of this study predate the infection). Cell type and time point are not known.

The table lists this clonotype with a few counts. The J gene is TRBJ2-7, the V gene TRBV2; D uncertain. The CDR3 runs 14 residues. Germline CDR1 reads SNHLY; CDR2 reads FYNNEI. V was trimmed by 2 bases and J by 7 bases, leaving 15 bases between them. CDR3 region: CASSEIRPPVEQYF. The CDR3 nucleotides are TGTGCCAGCAGTGAAATACGACCCCCTGTGGAGCAGTACTTC. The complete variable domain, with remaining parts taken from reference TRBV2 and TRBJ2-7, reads EPEVTQTPSHQVTQMGQEVILRCVPISNHLYFYWYRQILGQKVEFLVSFYNNEISEKSEIFDDQFSVERPDGSNFTLKIRSTKLEDSAMYFCASSEIRPPVEQYFGPGTRLTVT.

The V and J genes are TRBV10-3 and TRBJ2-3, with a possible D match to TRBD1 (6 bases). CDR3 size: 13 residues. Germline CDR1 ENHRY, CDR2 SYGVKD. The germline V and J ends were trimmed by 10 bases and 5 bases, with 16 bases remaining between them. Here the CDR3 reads CATLQGREDTQYF. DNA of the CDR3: TGTGCCACCCTACAGGGTAGGGAAGATACGCAGTATTTT.

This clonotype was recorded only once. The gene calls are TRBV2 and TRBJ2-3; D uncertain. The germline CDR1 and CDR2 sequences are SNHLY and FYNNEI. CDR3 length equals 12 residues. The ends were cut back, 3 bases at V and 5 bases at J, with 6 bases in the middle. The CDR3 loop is CASSDNRDTQYF. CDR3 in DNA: TGTGCCAGCAGTGATAACCGAGATACGCAGTATTTT.

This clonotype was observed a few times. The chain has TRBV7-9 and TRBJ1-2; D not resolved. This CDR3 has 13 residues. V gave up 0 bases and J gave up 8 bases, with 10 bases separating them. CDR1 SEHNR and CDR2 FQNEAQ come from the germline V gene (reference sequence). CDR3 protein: CASSLALGSGYTF. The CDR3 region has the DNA TGTGCCAGCAGCTTAGCGCTGGGTAGCGGCTACACCTTC.

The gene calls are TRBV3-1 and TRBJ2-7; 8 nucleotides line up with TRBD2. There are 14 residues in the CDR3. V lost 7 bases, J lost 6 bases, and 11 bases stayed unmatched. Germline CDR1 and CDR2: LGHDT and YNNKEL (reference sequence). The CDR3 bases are TGTGCCAGCACCCCGGGACTAGGCGGTCCCGAGCAGTACTTC. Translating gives CASTPGLGGPEQYF.

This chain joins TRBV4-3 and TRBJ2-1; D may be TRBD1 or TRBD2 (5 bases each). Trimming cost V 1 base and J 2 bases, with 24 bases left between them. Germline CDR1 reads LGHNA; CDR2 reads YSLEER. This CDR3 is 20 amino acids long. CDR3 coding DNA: TGCGCCAGCAGCCAAGTAGACCTCGGAGGCCGGGGACCCCCCTACAATGAGCAGTTCTTC. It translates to CASSQVDLGGRGPPYNEQFF.

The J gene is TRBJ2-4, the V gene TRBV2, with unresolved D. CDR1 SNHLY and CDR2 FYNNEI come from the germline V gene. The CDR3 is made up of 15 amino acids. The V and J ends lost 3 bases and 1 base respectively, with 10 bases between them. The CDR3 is CASSEESLAKNIQYF. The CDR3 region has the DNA TGTGCCAGCAGTGAGGAAAGTTTGGCCAAAAACATTCAGTACTTC.

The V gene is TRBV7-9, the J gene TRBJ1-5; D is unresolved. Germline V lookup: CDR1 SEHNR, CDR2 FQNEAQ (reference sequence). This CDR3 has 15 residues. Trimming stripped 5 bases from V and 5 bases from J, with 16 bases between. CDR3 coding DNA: TGTGCCAGCAGCCCGGAGGCCACCCCGGATCAGCCCCAGCATTTT. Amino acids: CASSPEATPDQPQHF.

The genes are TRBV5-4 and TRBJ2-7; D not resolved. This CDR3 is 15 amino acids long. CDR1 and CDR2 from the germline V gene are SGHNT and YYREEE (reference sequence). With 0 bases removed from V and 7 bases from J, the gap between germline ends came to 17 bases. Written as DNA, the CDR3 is TGTGCCAGCAGCTTGGTCGGCGGTGGCTACGGGGAGCAGTACTTC. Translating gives CASSLVGGGYGEQYF. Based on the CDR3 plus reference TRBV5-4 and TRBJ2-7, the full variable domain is ETGVTQSPTHLIKTRGQQVTLRCSSQSGHNTVSWYQQALGQGPQFIFQYYREEENGRGNFPPRFSGLQFPNYSSELNVNALELDDSALYLCASSLVGGGYGEQYFGPGTRLTVT.

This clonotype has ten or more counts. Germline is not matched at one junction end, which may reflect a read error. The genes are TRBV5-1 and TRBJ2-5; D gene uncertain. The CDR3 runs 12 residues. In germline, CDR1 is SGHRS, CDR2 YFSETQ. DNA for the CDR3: TGTGCCAGCAGCTTGGTATCGGAGACCCAGTACTTC. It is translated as CASSLVSETQYF.

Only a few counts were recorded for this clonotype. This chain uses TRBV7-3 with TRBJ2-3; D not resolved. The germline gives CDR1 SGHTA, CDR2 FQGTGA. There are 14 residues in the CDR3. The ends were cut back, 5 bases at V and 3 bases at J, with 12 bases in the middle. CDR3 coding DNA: TGTGCCAGCAGCCTTGGACCCGAGACAGATACGCAGTATTTT. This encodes CASSLGPETDTQYF.

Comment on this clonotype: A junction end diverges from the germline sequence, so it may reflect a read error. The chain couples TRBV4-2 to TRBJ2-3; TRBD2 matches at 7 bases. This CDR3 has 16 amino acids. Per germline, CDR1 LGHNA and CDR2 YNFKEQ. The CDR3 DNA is TGTGACAGCAGCCATGCGACTAGCAAAGGCACAGATACGCAGTATTTT. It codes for CDSSHATSKGTDTQYF.

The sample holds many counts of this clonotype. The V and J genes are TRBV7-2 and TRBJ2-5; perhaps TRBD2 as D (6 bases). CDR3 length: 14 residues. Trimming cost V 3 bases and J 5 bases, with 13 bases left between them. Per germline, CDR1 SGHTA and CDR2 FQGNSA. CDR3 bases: TGTGCCAGCAGCTTTTATCTGGGGGGTGAGACCCAGTACTTC. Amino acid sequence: CASSFYLGGETQYF.

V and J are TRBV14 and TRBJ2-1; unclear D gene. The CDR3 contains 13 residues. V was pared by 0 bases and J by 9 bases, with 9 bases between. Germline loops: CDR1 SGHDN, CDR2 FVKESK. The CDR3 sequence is CASSQETNSEQFF. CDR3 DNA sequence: TGTGCCAGCAGCCAAGAAACAAACTCTGAGCAGTTCTTC.